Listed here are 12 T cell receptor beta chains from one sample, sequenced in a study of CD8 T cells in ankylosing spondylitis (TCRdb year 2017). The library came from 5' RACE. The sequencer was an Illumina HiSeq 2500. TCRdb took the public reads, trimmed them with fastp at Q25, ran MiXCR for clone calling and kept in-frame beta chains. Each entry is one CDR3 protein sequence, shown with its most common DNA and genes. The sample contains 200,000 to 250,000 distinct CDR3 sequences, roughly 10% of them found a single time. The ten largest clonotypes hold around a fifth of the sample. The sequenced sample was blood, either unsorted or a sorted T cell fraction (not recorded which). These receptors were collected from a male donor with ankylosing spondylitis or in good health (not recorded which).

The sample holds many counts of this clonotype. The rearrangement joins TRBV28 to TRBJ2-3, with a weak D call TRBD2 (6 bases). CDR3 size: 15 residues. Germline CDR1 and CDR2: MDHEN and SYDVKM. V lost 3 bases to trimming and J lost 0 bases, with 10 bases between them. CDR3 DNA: TGTGCCAGCAGTTTGGATAGCGGTAGCACAGATACGCAGTATTTT. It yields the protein CASSLDSGSTDTQYF. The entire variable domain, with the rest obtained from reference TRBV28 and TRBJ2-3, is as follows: DVKVTQSSRYLVKRTGEKVFLECVQDMDHENMFWYRQDPGLGLRLIYFSYDVKMKEKGDIPEGYSVSREKKERFSLILESASTNQTSMYLCASSLDSGSTDTQYFGPGTRLTVL.

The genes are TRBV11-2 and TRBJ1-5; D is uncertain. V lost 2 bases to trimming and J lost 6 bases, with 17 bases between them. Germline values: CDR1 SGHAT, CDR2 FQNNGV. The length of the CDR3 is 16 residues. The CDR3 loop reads CASSLLGVNGRQPQHF. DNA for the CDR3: TGTGCCAGCAGCTTACTAGGAGTAAATGGGCGTCAGCCCCAGCATTTT.

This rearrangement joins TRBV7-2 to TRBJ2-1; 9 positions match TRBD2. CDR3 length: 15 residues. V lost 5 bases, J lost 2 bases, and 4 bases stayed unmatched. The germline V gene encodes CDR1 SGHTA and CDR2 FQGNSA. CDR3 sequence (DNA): TGTGCCAGCAGCCCCCAGCGGGGGGCCTACAATGAGCAGTTCTTC. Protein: CASSPQRGAYNEQFF.

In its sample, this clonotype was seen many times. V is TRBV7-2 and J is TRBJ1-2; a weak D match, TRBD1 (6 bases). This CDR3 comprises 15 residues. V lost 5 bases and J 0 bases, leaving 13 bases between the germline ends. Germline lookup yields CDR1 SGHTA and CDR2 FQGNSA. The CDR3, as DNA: TGTGCCAGCAGCCCGACAGGCGACGCTAACTATGGCTACACCTTC. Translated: CASSPTGDANYGYTF.

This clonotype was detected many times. In nucleotides, the CDR3 is TGTGCCAGCAGCGTAGAAGGGACAATAACCTACGAGCAGTACTTC. Protein product: CASSVEGTITYEQYF. This chain uses TRBV9 with TRBJ2-7, with D maybe TRBD1 (6 bases). Germline CDR1 is SGDLS and CDR2 is YYNGEE. The V end lost 0 bases, the J end lost 2 bases, and 12 bases lay between the germline ends. The CDR3 is 15 amino acids.

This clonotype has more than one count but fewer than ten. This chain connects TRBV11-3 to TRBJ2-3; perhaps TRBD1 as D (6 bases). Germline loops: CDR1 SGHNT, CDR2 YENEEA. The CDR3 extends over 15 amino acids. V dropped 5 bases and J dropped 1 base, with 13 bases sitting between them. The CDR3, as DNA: TGTGCCAGCAGCCAGGGGAGTTTTGGCACAGATACGCAGTATTTT. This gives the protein CASSQGSFGTDTQYF.

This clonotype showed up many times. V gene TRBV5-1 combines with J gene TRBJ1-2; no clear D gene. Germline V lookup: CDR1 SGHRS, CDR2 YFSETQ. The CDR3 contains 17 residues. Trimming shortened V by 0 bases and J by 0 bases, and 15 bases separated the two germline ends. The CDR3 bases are TGCGCCAGCAGCTTGGATGGGCAGATTCAGACTAACTATGGCTACACCTTC. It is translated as CASSLDGQIQTNYGYTF.

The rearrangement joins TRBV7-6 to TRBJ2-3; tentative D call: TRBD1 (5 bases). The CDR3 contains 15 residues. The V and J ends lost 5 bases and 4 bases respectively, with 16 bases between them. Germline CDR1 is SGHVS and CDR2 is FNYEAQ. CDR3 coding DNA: TGTGCCAGCAGCAGAGAACGAGCAGGGTCAGATACGCAGTATTTT. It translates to CASSRERAGSDTQYF. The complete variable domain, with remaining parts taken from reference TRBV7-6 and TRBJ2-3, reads GAGVSQSPRYKVTKRGQDVALRCDPISGHVSLYWYRQALGQGPEFLTYFNYEAQQDKSGLPNDRFSAERPEGSISTLTIQRTEQRDSAMYRCASSRERAGSDTQYFGPGTRLTVL.

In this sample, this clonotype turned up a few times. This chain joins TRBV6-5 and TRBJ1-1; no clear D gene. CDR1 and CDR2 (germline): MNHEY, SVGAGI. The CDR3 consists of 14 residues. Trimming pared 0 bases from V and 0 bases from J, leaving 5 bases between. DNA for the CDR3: TGTGCCAGCAGTTACTCGGTGGTGAACACTGAAGCTTTCTTT. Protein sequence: CASSYSVVNTEAFF.

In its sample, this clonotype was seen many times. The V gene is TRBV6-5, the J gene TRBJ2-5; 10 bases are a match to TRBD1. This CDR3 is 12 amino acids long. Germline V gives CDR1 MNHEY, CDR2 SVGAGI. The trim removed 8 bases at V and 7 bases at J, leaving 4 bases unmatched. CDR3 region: CASSGTGVTQYF. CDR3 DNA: TGTGCCAGCTCCGGGACAGGGGTGACCCAGTACTTC.

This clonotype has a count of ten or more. CDR3 protein: CASSSEGLAAETQYF. CDR3 DNA: TGCGCCAGCAGCTCTGAGGGACTAGCAGCTGAGACCCAGTACTTC. The chain is built from TRBV5-1 and TRBJ2-5, with 9 bases fitting TRBD2. J lost 5 bases, V lost 3 bases, and 8 bases had no gene match. The germline CDR1 and CDR2 sequences are SGHRS and YFSETQ. The CDR3 runs 15 residues.

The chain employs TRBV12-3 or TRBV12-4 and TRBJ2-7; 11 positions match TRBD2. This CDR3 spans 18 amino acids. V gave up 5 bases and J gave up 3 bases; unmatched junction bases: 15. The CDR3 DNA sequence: TGTGCCAGCAGTCTCCGGACTAGCGGGCAATCACTCGACTACGAGCAGTACTTC. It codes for CASSLRTSGQSLDYEQYF.